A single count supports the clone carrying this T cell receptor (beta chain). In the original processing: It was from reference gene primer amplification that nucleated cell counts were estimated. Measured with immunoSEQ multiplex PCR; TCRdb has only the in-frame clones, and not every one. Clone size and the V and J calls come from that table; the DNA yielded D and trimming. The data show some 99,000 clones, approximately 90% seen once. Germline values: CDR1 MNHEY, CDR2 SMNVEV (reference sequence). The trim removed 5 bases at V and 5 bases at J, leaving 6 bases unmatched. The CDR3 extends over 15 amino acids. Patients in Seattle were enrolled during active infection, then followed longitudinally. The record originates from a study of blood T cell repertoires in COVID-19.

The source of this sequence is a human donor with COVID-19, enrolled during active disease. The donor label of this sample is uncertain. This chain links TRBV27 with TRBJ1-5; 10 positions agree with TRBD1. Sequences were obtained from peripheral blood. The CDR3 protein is CASSPTDRGHQPQHF. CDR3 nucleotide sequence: TGTGCCAGCAGTCCAACAGACAGGGGGCATCAGCCCCAGCATTTT.